One and the same sample provided the 4 T cell receptor beta chains below, sequenced in a study of regulatory T cells in long-lasting Graves disease. Arm-PCR with iRepertoire HTBI primers amplified the CDR3 regions for these TCR beta libraries. TCRdb ran MiXCR on the multiplex PCR reads and lists one entry per CDR3 protein. This table has about 530,000 distinct CDR3 sequences, approximately 16% appearing once. As for time point: newly diagnosed GD, antithyroid drugs for less than 3 months. After RNA was extracted from PBMCs, the TCR library was made from it. The same specimen was also included in a second study, on T cells in Graves' hyperthyroidism and ophthalmopathy.

This material consisted of peripheral blood mononuclear cells (PBMCs), taken at new diagnosis, from a patient treated with antithyroid drugs. These receptor sequences come from a woman aged 35-60 years with Graves disease.

CDR3 in amino acids: CASIITGDTEAFF. CDR3 DNA: TGTGCCAGCATCATAACAGGGGACACTGAAGCTTTCTTT. This chain uses TRBV7-9 with TRBJ1-1; 7 bases agree with TRBD1. The CDR3 is made up of 13 amino acids. Germline CDR1 SEHNR, CDR2 FQNEAQ (reference sequence). Losses at the gene ends were 7 bases for V and 3 bases for J; bases not matched to a gene: 5.

The chain couples TRBV7-6 to TRBJ2-7; the D gene is possibly TRBD1 (5 bases). The CDR3 is 14 residues long. Trimming left V 5 bases short and J 5 bases short, with 16 bases between. Germline loops: CDR1 SGHVS, CDR2 FNYEAQ. The CDR3 sequence: CASSPTPGSHEQYF. CDR3 in DNA: TGTGCCAGCAGCCCTACCCCAGGGTCCCACGAGCAGTACTTC. Variable domain in full (rest from reference TRBV7-6 and TRBJ2-7): GAGVSQSPRYKVTKRGQDVALRCDPISGHVSLYWYRQALGQGPEFLTYFNYEAQQDKSGLPNDRFSAERPEGSISTLTIQRTEQRDSAMYRCASSPTPGSHEQYFGPGTRLTVT.

There are a few counts of this clonotype. V gene TRBV2 combines with J gene TRBJ2-1; 10 positions agree with TRBD2. This CDR3 is built from 14 residues. Trimming removed 7 bases from V and 10 bases from J; junction bases left unmatched: 10. CDR1 and CDR2 from the germline V gene are SNHLY and FYNNEI. CDR3 nucleotide sequence: TGTGCCAGCAACCCGGCCAGCGGGGGGGGGGAGCAGTTCTTC. This translates into CASNPASGGGEQFF.

This clonotype has ten or more counts. The chain employs TRBV6-1 and TRBJ1-1; D perhaps matches TRBD1 (6 bases). V was clipped by 7 bases and J by 0 bases, with 15 bases between them. This CDR3 has 15 residues. Germline values: CDR1 MNHNS, CDR2 SASEGT. The CDR3 is CASIPSDRMNTEAFF. The CDR3 region has the DNA TGTGCCAGCATTCCCTCGGACAGAATGAACACTGAAGCTTTCTTT.